These 15 T cell receptor beta chains were sequenced from one sample in a study of T-cell reconstitution after alpha-beta-depleted transplantation in children. As it was prepared, the TCRbeta library received unique molecular identifiers. TCRdb re-derived calls from the PCR reads in MiXCR, one entry per CDR3 protein. The sample includes about 610,000 distinct CDR3 sequences, 8% to 11% of them seen just once. The source material was PBMCs from the stem cell graft donor, sampled from the stem cell graft. Receptors originate from a human donor who donated a stem cell graft to a child with acute myeloid leukemia.

The CDR3 sequence: CASSMDWNTGELFF. For the CDR3, the DNA is TGTGCCAGCAGTATGGACTGGAACACCGGGGAGCTGTTTTTT. The chain couples TRBV7-2 to TRBJ2-2; the D gene is possibly TRBD2 (5 bases). Germline CDR1 reads SGHTA; CDR2 reads FQGNSA. The CDR3 covers 14 residues. V was shortened by 6 bases and J by 1 base, with 9 bases between the two germline ends.

CDR3: CASSLDQDREWSPLHF. The CDR3 DNA follows: TGTGCCAGCAGCTTAGATCAGGACAGGGAGTGGTCACCCCTCCACTTT. The rearrangement joins TRBV11-2 to TRBJ1-6, with 8 bases lining up with TRBD1. From germline, CDR1 is SGHAT and CDR2 FQNNGV. The length of the CDR3 is 16 residues. Losses at the gene ends were 0 bases for V and 10 bases for J; bases not matched to a gene: 8.

The V call is TRBV20-1, the J call TRBJ2-2; D is unresolved. Germline V lookup: CDR1 DFQATT, CDR2 SNEGSKA (reference sequence). Trimming shortened V by 3 bases and J by 0 bases, and 8 bases separated the two germline ends. The CDR3 loop spans 14 amino acids. The CDR3 nucleotides are TGCAGTGCTAGTCGTGGCGCGAACACCGGGGAGCTGTTTTTT. Its protein product is CSASRGANTGELFF.

The rearrangement joins TRBV29-1 to TRBJ2-7; D may be TRBD1 (6 bases). Germline CDR1 and CDR2: SQVTM and ANQGSEA. CDR3 length equals 12 residues. V was clipped by 5 bases and J by 1 base, with 9 bases between them. The CDR3 DNA is TGCAGCGTTAAACAGGGTTCCTACGAGCAGTACTTC. It yields the protein CSVKQGSYEQYF.

Details on this clonotype: This may arise from a read error, as a much more abundant clone is one base away. CDR3 in DNA: TGTGCCAGCAGCTCCGGAAGGGGCTCCTACGAGCAGTACTTC. Its translation: CASSSGRGSYEQYF. V gene TRBV7-9 combines with J gene TRBJ2-7; perhaps TRBD1 as D (5 bases). V gave up 4 bases and J gave up 0 bases, with 10 bases separating them. CDR1 and CDR2 from the germline V gene are SEHNR and FQNEAQ (reference sequence). CDR3 length: 14 amino acids.

This clonotype was observed a few times. The chain uses TRBV6-2 or TRBV6-3 and TRBJ2-1, with 7 bases identical to TRBD2. With 6 bases clipped from V and 0 bases from J, the junction kept 2 bases outside the gene matches. Per the germline V gene, CDR1 is MNHEY and CDR2 is SVGEGT. The CDR3 loop spans 14 amino acids. The chain's CDR3 is CASRERGSYNEQFF. The DNA for the CDR3 is TGTGCCAGCAGGGAGCGGGGCTCCTACAATGAGCAGTTCTTC.

This clonotype was detected only once. The genes are TRBV7-8 and TRBJ2-3; 11 nucleotides align to TRBD2. CDR1 and CDR2 from the germline V gene are SGHVS and FQNEAQ. With V trimmed by 1 base and J by 4 bases, 10 bases remained unmatched. The CDR3 runs to 18 residues. CDR3 sequence (DNA): TGTGCCAGCAGCTTAGGTCGGACTAGCGGGTCGGGTCCAGATACGCAGTATTTT. Its translation: CASSLGRTSGSGPDTQYF.

The rearrangement joins TRBV28 to TRBJ2-7, with 8 bases matching TRBD2. Trimming cost V 4 bases and J 1 base; bases outside gene matches: 9. The CDR3 spans 16 residues. Germline V lookup: CDR1 MDHEN, CDR2 SYDVKM. The CDR3 reads CASSSLSGRGSYEQYF. The CDR3 bases are TGTGCCAGCAGTTCCCTCAGCGGGAGAGGGTCCTACGAGCAGTACTTC.

The chain links TRBV20-1 to TRBJ2-1; TRBD2 matches 15 bases. Germline loops: CDR1 DFQATT, CDR2 SNEGSKA (reference sequence). Trimming removed 2 bases from V and 8 bases from J; junction bases left unmatched: 4. The CDR3 has 15 residues. The CDR3 DNA follows: TGCAGTGCTAGAATTGGGACTAGCGGGAGGCATGAGCAGTTCTTC. Translated, it gives CSARIGTSGRHEQFF.

J is TRBJ2-1 and V is TRBV12-3 or TRBV12-4; D is undetermined. This CDR3 is 13 amino acids long. V was clipped by 2 bases and J by 6 bases, with 8 bases between them. CDR3 residues: CASSLNYINEQFF. The CDR3 coding sequence is TGTGCCAGCAGTTTAAATTATATCAATGAGCAGTTCTTC.

Points on this clonotype: A read error is possible here, since a much larger clone lies one base away. This chain links TRBV27 with TRBJ2-5; no reliable D call. V was cut by 11 bases and J by 0 bases, with 7 bases left in between. CDR3 size: 11 residues. The germline V gene has CDR1 MNHEY and CDR2 SMNVEV (reference sequence). For the CDR3, the DNA is TGTGCCGGCATCTACCAAGAGACCCAGTACTTC. Its protein is CAGIYQETQYF.

This clonotype has more than one count but fewer than ten. The rearrangement uses TRBV6-2 or TRBV6-3 and TRBJ1-5; a possible D gene is TRBD1 (5 bases). CDR1 is MNHEY, CDR2 SVGEGT, per germline. V gave up 5 bases and J gave up 5 bases, with 13 bases separating them. The CDR3 contains 14 residues. The CDR3 DNA sequence: TGTGCCAGCAGTAGACTCCGGGACCATCAGCCCCAGCATTTT. Translated, it gives CASSRLRDHQPQHF.

This clonotype was seen at least ten times. The chain joins TRBV7-2 to TRBJ2-7; perhaps TRBD2 as D (6 bases). Germline V CDR1 and CDR2: SGHTA, FQGNSA. The CDR3 totals 15 residues. Trimming shortened V by 2 bases and J by 6 bases, and 17 bases separated the two germline ends. The CDR3 loop is CASSLSTSLFGEQYF. DNA for the CDR3: TGTGCCAGCAGCTTAAGTACTAGCCTATTTGGCGAGCAGTACTTC.

This clonotype was observed many times. The chain has TRBV5-1 and TRBJ2-7; the D gene is possibly TRBD1 (6 bases). CDR3 length: 14 amino acids. The germline CDR1 and CDR2 sequences are SGHRS and YFSETQ. V shed 4 bases and J shed 2 bases, with 13 bases lying between them. In DNA, the CDR3 is TGCGCCAGCAGCGTGATTACAGGGACCTACGAGCAGTACTTC. Protein sequence: CASSVITGTYEQYF.

This clonotype was observed at least ten times. The chain combines TRBV25-1 with TRBJ2-2, with D perhaps TRBD2 (6 bases). The germline V and J ends were trimmed by 2 bases and 7 bases, with 8 bases remaining between them. Germline V lookup: CDR1 MGHDK, CDR2 SYGVNS. The CDR3 sequence is 13 residues long. The CDR3 loop reads CASSEKGLGELFF. The CDR3 DNA reads TGTGCCAGCAGTGAAAAGGGACTCGGGGAGCTGTTTTTT.